This T cell receptor (beta chain) was identified during a study of technical replicates of blood from four donors (dated by TCRdb to about 2017). As regards this clone: Its antigen is still unknown. One base away there is no much larger clone; base qualities are not given.

The germline V gene gives CDR1 as SGHNT and CDR2 as YENEEA. Including cysteine and phenylalanine, the CDR3 has 17 amino acids. Left in the record is the CDR3 DNA by itself, 51 bases read in frame from the first base. V drops 6 bases and J drops 4 bases, leaving 23 bases in between. Receptor libraries were prepared by the immunoSEQ multiplex PCR assay. TCRdb mirrors the immuneACCESS table, restricted to in-frame sequences. Some clones are absent from its copies; in checked studies, under half trace to an unresolved V gene, and the reason for the others is unknown. Here the sample has tens of thousands of clones; 95% to 98% occur a single time. The ten largest clones take up around 0.15% of the sample.

The V and J segments used are TRBV11-3 and TRBJ2-3; a tentative D call is TRBD1 (5 bases match). Source material: T cells isolated from PBMCs. The receptor's source is a human donor in good health. The DNA is as follows: TGTGCCAGCAGTTCGCCTCAGGCGAAGCAGGGCCCAGATACGCAGTATTTT. Its protein is CASSSPQAKQGPDTQYF.